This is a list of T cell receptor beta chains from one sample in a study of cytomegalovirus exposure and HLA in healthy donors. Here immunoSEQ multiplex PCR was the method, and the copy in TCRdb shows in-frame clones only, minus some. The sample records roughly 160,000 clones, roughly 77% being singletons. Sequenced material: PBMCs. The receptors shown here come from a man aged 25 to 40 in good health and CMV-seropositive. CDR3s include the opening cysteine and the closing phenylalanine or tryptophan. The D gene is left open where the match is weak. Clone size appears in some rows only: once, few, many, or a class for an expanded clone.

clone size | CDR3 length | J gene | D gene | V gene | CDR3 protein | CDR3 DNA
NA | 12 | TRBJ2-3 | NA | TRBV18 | CASSPSSDTQYF | TGTGCCAGCTCACCATCATCCGATACGCAGTATTTT
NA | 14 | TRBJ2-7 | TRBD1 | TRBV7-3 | CASSPRTGVYEQYF | TGTGCCAGCAGCCCTCGGACAGGGGTGTACGAGCAGTACTTC
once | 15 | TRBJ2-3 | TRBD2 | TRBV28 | CASSFWAGRTDTQYF | TGTGCCAGCAGTTTCTGGGCCGGGAGGACAGATACGCAGTATTTT
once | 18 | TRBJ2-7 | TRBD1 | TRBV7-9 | CASSLDGRSAGGGYEQYF | TGTGCCAGCAGCTTAGATGGTCGTTCGGCAGGGGGCGGGTACGAGCAGTACTTC
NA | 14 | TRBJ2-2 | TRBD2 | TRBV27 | CASSSGLAFGELFF | TGTGCCAGCAGTTCGGGACTAGCCTTCGGGGAGCTGTTTTTT
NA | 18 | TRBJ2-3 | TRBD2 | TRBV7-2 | CASSALGGLAGGPGTQYF | TGTGCCAGCAGTGCTCTGGGTGGACTAGCGGGGGGTCCCGGTACGCAGTATTTT
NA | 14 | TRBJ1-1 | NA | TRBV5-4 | CATTGGALNTEAFF | TGTGCCACCACCGGGGGGGCCCTGAACACTGAAGCTTTCTTT
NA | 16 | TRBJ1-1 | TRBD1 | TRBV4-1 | CASSHGQGAGNTEAFF | TGCGCCAGCAGCCATGGACAGGGGGCTGGGAACACTGAAGCTTTCTTT
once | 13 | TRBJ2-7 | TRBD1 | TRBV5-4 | CASSPGTGVEQYF | TGTGCCAGCAGCCCAGGGACAGGGGTCGAGCAGTACTTC
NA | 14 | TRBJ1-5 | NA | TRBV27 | CATSQGNSNQPQHF | TGTGCCACCTCCCAGGGGAATAGCAATCAGCCCCAGCATTTT
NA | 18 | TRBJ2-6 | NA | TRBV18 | CASSPTGYSRSGANVLTF | TGTGCCAGCTCACCAACAGGGTATTCCCGTTCTGGGGCCAACGTCCTGACTTTC